This TCR beta chain was sequenced for a study of blood T cell repertoires in COVID-19. Here immunoSEQ multiplex PCR was the method, and the copy in TCRdb shows in-frame clones only, minus some. The table has around 76,000 clones, around nine tenths seen once. CDR1 and CDR2 from the germline V gene are KGHSH and LQKENI. CDR3 length: 14 residues. The V gene lost 6 bases and the J gene lost 2 bases, with 12 bases spanning the gap. V usage is TRBV18 and J usage is TRBJ2-3; D is unresolved. The sample was peripheral blood. This TCR derives from a human donor in a cohort sampled during active COVID-19. The CDR3 loop is CASSSPGFTDTQYF. CDR3 nucleotide sequence: TGTGCCAGCTCGAGTCCCGGGTTCACAGATACGCAGTATTTT.